This T cell receptor (beta chain) derives from a study of cytomegalovirus exposure and HLA in healthy donors. Findings of the study overall: The study flagged 150 to 200 TCR beta chains as cytomegalovirus-associated.

PCR primers comprised 60 Vbeta and 13 Jbeta primers. Profiling relied on immunoSEQ multiplex PCR, and the TCRdb table lists in-frame clones only, not all of them. This table has roughly 120,000 clones, more than 70% appearing once. The sample holds a few counts of this clone. The antigen is unknown. Germline V CDR1 and CDR2: LGHNA, YSLEER. V dropped 1 base and J dropped 7 bases, with 5 bases sitting between them. The CDR3 is made up of 13 amino acids. The chain recombines TRBV4-3 with TRBJ1-6; D call uncertain. This sequence originates from a man over 45 in good health and CMV-seropositive. The material sequenced was PBMCs. The CDR3 DNA follows: TGCGCCAGCAGCCAAGCGGGGAATTCACCCCTCCACTTT. Protein product: CASSQAGNSPLHF.